Below, 10 T cell receptor beta chains from the same sample are listed, as sequenced in a study of T-cell reconstitution after alpha-beta-depleted transplantation in children. The TCRbeta library incorporated unique molecular identifiers. From the PCR reads, TCRdb called clonotypes with MiXCR, one entry per CDR3 protein. The sample holds 500,000 or so distinct CDR3 sequences, over 25% seen once. Sequenced here: PBMCs from the stem cell graft donor, sampled from the stem cell graft. The source is a human donor who donated a stem cell graft to a child with aplastic anemia.

This clonotype showed up just a few times. The gene calls are TRBV20-1 and TRBJ2-7; no firm D call. This CDR3 region has 14 residues. Germline V CDR1 and CDR2: DFQATT, SNEGSKA (reference sequence). Deletions cut 0 bases from V and 7 bases from J, with 16 bases between. Here the CDR3 DNA reads TGCAGTGCTAGAGATCCGGGCGGCCCCGGGGAGCAGTACTTC. Its protein product is CSARDPGGPGEQYF.

The CDR3 DNA follows: TGCAGCCTAAAGGGCGGAACCTCATACAATGAGCAGTTCTTC. Translation: CSLKGGTSYNEQFF. The chain is built from TRBV29-1 and TRBJ2-1, with no clear D. V dropped 8 bases and J dropped 4 bases, with 18 bases sitting between them. Germline V gene sequence: CDR1 SQVTM, CDR2 ANQGSEA. The CDR3 consists of 14 residues.

CDR3 bases: TGTGCCAGTTGTCCAGGGTATTCCGGGGAGCTGTTTTTT. Its protein product is CASCPGYSGELFF. This chain uses TRBV9 with TRBJ2-2; D perhaps matches TRBD1 (5 bases). The germline V gene has CDR1 SGDLS and CDR2 YYNGEE. The CDR3 runs 13 residues. Trimming shortened V by 8 bases and J by 6 bases, and 14 bases separated the two germline ends.

The J gene is TRBJ2-1, the V gene TRBV6-5; D is possibly TRBD2 (6 bases). This CDR3 is built from 16 residues. Germline V gene data show CDR1 as MNHEY and CDR2 as SVGAGI. V shed 2 bases and J shed 5 bases, with 16 bases lying between them. CDR3 bases: TGTGCCAGCAGTTACGGGCTAGCGAGAGAAAACAATGAGCAGTTCTTC. Its protein is CASSYGLARENNEQFF.

This clonotype was detected only a few times. The rearrangement links TRBV5-4 to TRBJ2-5; D is perhaps TRBD1 or TRBD2 (6 bases each). The CDR3 is made up of 15 amino acids. V was clipped by 4 bases and J by 4 bases, with 17 bases between them. Germline V CDR1 and CDR2: SGHNT, YYREEE (reference sequence). The CDR3 reads CASSANRQEGETQYF. CDR3 in DNA: TGTGCCAGCAGCGCGAACAGACAGGAGGGAGAGACCCAGTACTTC.

The rearrangement joins TRBV12-3 or TRBV12-4 to TRBJ1-2; D remains ambiguous. V was trimmed by 1 base and J by 4 bases, leaving 13 bases between them. This CDR3 is 15 amino acids long. The CDR3 nucleotides are TGTGCCAGCAGTTTAGAAGAGGTCAGATCCTATGGCTACACCTTC. It translates to CASSLEEVRSYGYTF.

This chain links TRBV7-9 with TRBJ2-5; perhaps TRBD2 as D (5 bases). CDR1 is SEHNR, CDR2 FQNEAQ, per germline (reference sequence). This CDR3 is built from 14 residues. The V gene lost 5 bases and the J gene lost 5 bases, with 15 bases spanning the gap. This CDR3 reads CASSPSGVLETQYF. The CDR3, as DNA: TGTGCCAGCAGCCCCTCCGGGGTTCTGGAGACCCAGTACTTC. Drawing the rest from reference TRBV7-9 and TRBJ2-5, the complete variable domain is DTGVSQNPRHKITKRGQNVTFRCDPISEHNRLYWYRQTLGQGPEFLTYFQNEAQLEKSRLLSDRFSAERPKGSFSTLEIQRTEQGDSAMYLCASSPSGVLETQYFGPGTRLLVL.

This chain uses TRBV7-3 with TRBJ2-1; 14 bases agree with TRBD2. Germline-derived CDR1 and CDR2 are SGHTA and FQGTGA. V was pared by 4 bases and J by 2 bases, with 19 bases of the junction left unmatched. CDR3 length: 22 residues. The CDR3 DNA reads TGTGCCAGCAGCTCACCGGGACAGGGGACTAGCGGGAGTTTTGGCGCCTACAATGAGCAGTTCTTC. Its translation is CASSSPGQGTSGSFGAYNEQFF.

This clonotype was seen a few times. The genes are TRBV5-1 and TRBJ2-1; possibly TRBD2 for D (5 bases). Germline CDR1 SGHRS, CDR2 YFSETQ. CDR3 size: 14 residues. Trimming pared 4 bases from V and 8 bases from J, leaving 16 bases between. CDR3: CASSAAQISDEQFF. The CDR3 DNA is TGCGCCAGCAGCGCCGCTCAAATTAGCGATGAGCAGTTCTTC.

The chain couples TRBV6-4 to TRBJ2-2, with 12 positions matching TRBD2. Trimming cost V 6 bases and J 4 bases; bases outside gene matches: 18. The CDR3 totals 20 residues. Per the germline V gene, CDR1 is MRHNA and CDR2 is SNTAGT. The CDR3 DNA reads TGTGCCAGCAGGACTACCATACTAGCGGGAGGAAGGGAAGGCACCGGGGAGCTGTTTTTT. Its translation is CASRTTILAGGREGTGELFF.